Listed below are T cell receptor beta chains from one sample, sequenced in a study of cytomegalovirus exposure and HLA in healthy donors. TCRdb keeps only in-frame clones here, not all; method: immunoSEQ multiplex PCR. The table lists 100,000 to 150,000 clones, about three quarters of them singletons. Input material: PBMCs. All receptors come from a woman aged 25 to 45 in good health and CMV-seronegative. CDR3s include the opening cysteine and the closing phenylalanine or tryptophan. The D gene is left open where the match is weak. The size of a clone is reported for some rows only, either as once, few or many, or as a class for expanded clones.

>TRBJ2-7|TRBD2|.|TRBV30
TGTGCCGGGGAGACTAGCGGGGGTACCTACGAGCAGTACTTC
CAGETSGGTYEQYF
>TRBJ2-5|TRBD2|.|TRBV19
TGTGCCAGTAGTTTCCGACTAGCGGGGAAGAGAGAGACCCAGTACTTC
CASSFRLAGKRETQYF
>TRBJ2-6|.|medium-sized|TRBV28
TGTGCCAGTATTCCGGGACACTCGGGCTCTGGGGCCAACGTCCTGACTTTC
CASIPGHSGSGANVLTF
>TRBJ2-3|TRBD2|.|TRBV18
TGTGCCAGCTCACCACCAGGGCTAGCGGGAGAGGCAGATACGCAGTATTTT
CASSPPGLAGEADTQYF
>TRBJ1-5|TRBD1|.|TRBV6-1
TGTGCCAGCAGTGAGGACCCGCAGGGGGCGGGTCAGCCCCAGCATTTT
CASSEDPQGAGQPQHF
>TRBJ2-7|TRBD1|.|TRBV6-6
TGTGCCAGCAGTTATCCTGACAGGGGGACGTACGAGCAGTACTTC
CASSYPDRGTYEQYF
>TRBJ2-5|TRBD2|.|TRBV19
TGTGCCAGTAGTATCCATAGCGGGGGGTCCCAAGAGACCCAGTACTTC
CASSIHSGGSQETQYF
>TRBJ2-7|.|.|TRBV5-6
TGTGCCAGCAGCTTGTCCCCCCGGGGAACCTACGAGCAGTACTTC
CASSLSPRGTYEQYF
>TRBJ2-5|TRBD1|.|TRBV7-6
TGTGCCAGCAGCTTTGGGACAGGGGATGTAGAGACCCAGTACTTC
CASSFGTGDVETQYF
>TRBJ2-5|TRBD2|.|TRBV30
TGTGCCTGGACGGCCGGGGGGTGGGAGACCCAGTACTTC
CAWTAGGWETQYF
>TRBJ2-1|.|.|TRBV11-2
TGTGCCAGCATCCTAGACAGGCGAGACAATGAGCAGTTCTTC
CASILDRRDNEQFF
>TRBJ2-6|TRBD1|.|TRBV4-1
TGCGCCAGCAGCCAAGAACGCGGGACAGGGGACTCTGGGGCCAACGTCCTGACTTTC
CASSQERGTGDSGANVLTF
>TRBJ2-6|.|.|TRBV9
TGTGCCAGCAGCGGTAGTACTGGGGCCAACGTCCTGACTTTC
CASSGSTGANVLTF
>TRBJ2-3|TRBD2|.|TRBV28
TGTGCCAGCAGGGGTGGTGGGACTAGCTTGTCAGATACGCAGTATTTT
CASRGGGTSLSDTQYF
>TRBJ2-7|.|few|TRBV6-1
TGTGCCAGCAGTGAAGCAGAGAGCTCCTACGAGCAGTACTTC
CASSEAESSYEQYF
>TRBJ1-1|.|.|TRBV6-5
TGTGCCAGTCAGGGGACCGTGAACACTGAAGCTTTCTTT
CASQGTVNTEAFF
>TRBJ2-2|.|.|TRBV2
TGTGCCAGCATGGCAGGCGGGGTCGGGGAGCTGTTTTTT
CASMAGGVGELFF
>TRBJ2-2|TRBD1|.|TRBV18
TGTGCCAGCTCACCACTCGGTGCTGGGACAGGGACCACCGGGGAGCTGTTTTTT
CASSPLGAGTGTTGELFF
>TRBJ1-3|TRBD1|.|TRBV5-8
TGTGCCAGCAGTTCTACCGGGACAGGAGTTGGAAACACCATATATTTT
CASSSTGTGVGNTIYF